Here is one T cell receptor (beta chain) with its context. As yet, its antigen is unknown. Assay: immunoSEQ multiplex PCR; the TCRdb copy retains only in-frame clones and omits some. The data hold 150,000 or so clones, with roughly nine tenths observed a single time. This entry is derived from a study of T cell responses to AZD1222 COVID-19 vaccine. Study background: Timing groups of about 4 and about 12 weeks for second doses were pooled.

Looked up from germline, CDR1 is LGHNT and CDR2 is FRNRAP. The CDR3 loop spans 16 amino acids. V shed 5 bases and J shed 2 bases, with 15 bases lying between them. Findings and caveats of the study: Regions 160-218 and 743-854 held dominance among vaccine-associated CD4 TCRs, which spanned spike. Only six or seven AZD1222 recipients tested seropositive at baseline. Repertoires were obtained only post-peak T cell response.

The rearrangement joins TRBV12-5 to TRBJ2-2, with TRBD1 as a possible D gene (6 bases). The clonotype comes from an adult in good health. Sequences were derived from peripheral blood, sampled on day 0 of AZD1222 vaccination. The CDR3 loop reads CASGPYVDRNTGELFF. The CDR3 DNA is TGTGCTAGTGGTCCCTACGTGGACAGAAACACCGGGGAGCTGTTTTTT.